Presented here are 14 T cell receptor beta chains from one specimen sequenced in a study of shared clonotypes between healthy human individuals. As defined, naive CD8 cells were CD45RO-negative and positively selected for CCR7, with terminally differentiated effector memory CD45RA+ cells excluded. Clones were sequenced by immunoSEQ multiplex PCR, and TCRdb holds only the in-frame ones, with some missing. This table holds about 580,000 clones, 98% found once. The sequenced material came from naive CD8+ T cells sorted from blood. These receptor sequences come from a man aged 25-40 years in good health.

The chain combines TRBV19 with TRBJ2-7; a possible D gene is TRBD2 (5 bases). From germline, CDR1 is LNHDA and CDR2 SQIVND (reference sequence). V dropped 2 bases and J dropped 2 bases, with 10 bases sitting between them. The CDR3 runs to 14 residues. The CDR3 protein is CASSISAGPYEQYF. The CDR3 bases are TGTGCCAGTAGTATATCGGCGGGCCCCTACGAGCAGTACTTC.

Only one count was recorded for this clone. This chain links TRBV5-6 with TRBJ1-5, with D possibly matching TRBD1 (6 bases). Germline V lookup: CDR1 SGHDT, CDR2 YYEEEE. Between the trimmed V and J ends, which lost 0 bases and 5 bases, there was a span of 15 bases. The CDR3 runs 16 residues. The CDR3 DNA reads as TGTGCCAGCAGCTTGGAGGGCAGTGGGGGCCATCAGCCCCAGCATTTT. This encodes CASSLEGSGGHQPQHF.

This clone appeared once. The rearrangement links TRBV28 to TRBJ2-2, with TRBD2 matching 10 bases. Looked up from germline, CDR1 is MDHEN and CDR2 is SYDVKM. The CDR3 totals 17 residues. V was pared by 5 bases and J by 2 bases, with 8 bases of the junction left unmatched. CDR3 nucleotides: TGTGCCAGCAGTCTACAAGCTAGCGGGAGTAACACCGGGGAGCTGTTTTTT. Translation: CASSLQASGSNTGELFF.

V and J are TRBV7-9 and TRBJ2-7; maybe TRBD2 (5 bases). The CDR3 length is 16 residues. Germline V gives CDR1 SEHNR, CDR2 FQNEAQ (reference sequence). Trimming removed 0 bases at V and 1 base at J, with 13 bases between. CDR3 coding DNA: TGTGCCAGCAGCTTAGCTCAAGCGGTCTCTTCCTACGAGCAGTACTTC. Protein product: CASSLAQAVSSYEQYF. Looking up the rest from reference TRBV7-9 and TRBJ2-7 gives the full variable domain: DTGVSQNPRHKITKRGQNVTFRCDPISEHNRLYWYRQTLGQGPEFLTYFQNEAQLEKSRLLSDRFSAERPKGSFSTLEIQRTEQGDSAMYLCASSLAQAVSSYEQYFGPGTRLTVT.

This clone has a single count. The chain joins TRBV11-2 to TRBJ2-5, with TRBD2 matching 11 bases. Trimming took 0 bases from V and 0 from J; bases not matched to a gene: 6. Germline V gene lookup returns CDR1 SGHAT and CDR2 FQNNGV. This CDR3 region has 18 residues. CDR3: CASSLDGLAGLYQETQYF. CDR3 DNA sequence: TGTGCCAGCAGCTTAGATGGACTAGCGGGCCTGTACCAAGAGACCCAGTACTTC.

This chain uses TRBV18 with TRBJ2-7; TRBD2 matches 13 bases. The CDR3 consists of 20 residues. The germline V gene encodes CDR1 KGHSH and CDR2 LQKENI. Trimming cost V 4 bases and J 3 bases; bases outside gene matches: 18. In DNA, the CDR3 is TGTGCCAGCTCACTGTTGGAAGGGAAGAAGGGACTAGCGGGGCTCTACGAGCAGTACTTC. It is translated as CASSLLEGKKGLAGLYEQYF. The full variable domain, completed using reference TRBV18 and TRBJ2-7, is NAGVMQNPRHLVRRRGQEARLRCSPMKGHSHVYWYRQLPEEGLKFMVYLQKENIIDESGMPKERFSAEFPKEGPSILRIQQVVRGDSAAYFCASSLLEGKKGLAGLYEQYFGPGTRLTVT.

This sequence joins TRBV18 and TRBJ2-3; D is possibly TRBD2 (5 bases). Between the trimmed V and J ends, which lost 8 bases and 0 bases, there was a span of 15 bases. Germline CDR1 reads KGHSH; CDR2 reads LQKENI. The CDR3 totals 15 residues. The CDR3 sequence: CASRPQRPSTDTQYF. The CDR3 DNA reads as TGTGCCAGCCGCCCCCAGCGGCCTAGCACAGATACGCAGTATTTT.

Points on this clone: One junction end disagrees with the germline gene, perhaps due to a read error. This chain connects TRBV7-7 to TRBJ2-3; D not certain. Germline CDR1 reads SSHAT; CDR2 reads FNYEAQ (reference sequence). The length of the CDR3 is 15 residues. As DNA, the CDR3 is TGTGCTAGCAGCTTATTAGTGGGCGGCACAGATACGCAGTATTTT. Translating gives CASSLLVGGTDTQYF. Drawing the rest from reference TRBV7-7 and TRBJ2-3, the complete variable domain is GAGVSQSPRYKVTKRGQDVTLRCDPISSHATLYWYQQALGQGPEFLTYFNYEAQPDKSGLPSDRFSAERPEGSISTLTIQRTEQRDSAMYRCASSLLVGGTDTQYFGPGTRLTVL.

V gene TRBV2 combines with J gene TRBJ2-7; 10 bases map to TRBD2. In germline, CDR1 is SNHLY, CDR2 FYNNEI. This CDR3 contains 16 residues. The J segment lost 0 bases and the V segment lost 3 bases, leaving 5 bases of the junction unmatched. CDR3 nucleotides: TGTGCCAGCAGTGAGGGGCCTAGCGGGAGCTCCTACGAGCAGTACTTC. Amino acids: CASSEGPSGSSYEQYF.

The rearrangement uses TRBV2 and TRBJ1-2; D unresolved. The germline gives CDR1 SNHLY, CDR2 FYNNEI. The CDR3 is made up of 8 amino acids. Deletions cut 11 bases from V and 9 bases from J, with 7 bases between. CDR3 nucleotide sequence: TGTGCCCCGGGGAGCTACACCTTC. Translation gives CAPGSYTF.

This rearrangement joins TRBV6-6 to TRBJ2-1; D might be TRBD2 (5 bases). Between the trimmed V and J ends, which lost 8 bases and 4 bases, there was a span of 9 bases. Germline V CDR1 and CDR2: MNHNY, SVGAGI (reference sequence). This CDR3 has 12 amino acids. CDR3 DNA: TGTGCCAGCGGGAGTAATTACAATGAGCAGTTCTTC. This translates into CASGSNYNEQFF.

The genes are TRBV7-9 and TRBJ1-2; D uncertain. This CDR3 is built from 11 residues. Germline CDR1 SEHNR, CDR2 FQNEAQ (reference sequence). Trimming took off 4 bases at V and 4 bases at J, with 4 bases between the two ends. CDR3: CASSYGYGYTF. DNA for the CDR3: TGTGCCAGCAGCTATGGCTATGGCTACACCTTC.

The rearrangement uses TRBV27 and TRBJ2-3, with 15 nucleotides matching TRBD2. The CDR3 sequence is 18 residues long. Per germline, CDR1 MNHEY and CDR2 SMNVEV (reference sequence). The J segment lost 4 bases and the V segment lost 7 bases, leaving 12 bases of the junction unmatched. The CDR3 region is CASNAGTSGRIFPDTQYF. The CDR3, as DNA: TGTGCCAGCAATGCTGGGACTAGCGGGAGGATTTTCCCAGATACGCAGTATTTT.

The rearrangement uses TRBV29-1 and TRBJ2-3; TRBD2 matches at 9 bases. V lost 8 bases to trimming and J lost 1 base; unmatched junction nucleotides: 19. There are 18 residues in the CDR3. Germline V lookup: CDR1 SQVTM, CDR2 ANQGSEA. The CDR3 sequence is CSTGGIAGAVRCTDTQYF. The CDR3 bases are TGCAGCACGGGAGGCATAGCGGGAGCGGTAAGGTGCACAGATACGCAGTATTTT.